These T cell receptor beta chains were read from a single sample in a study of shared clonotypes between healthy human individuals. Clones were read by immunoSEQ multiplex PCR, and TCRdb kept only the in-frame ones, dropping some. The sample consists of about half a million clones, roughly 80% of them appearing once. The sequenced sample consisted of PBMCs. The origin of the receptors is a woman aged 40 to 50 in good health. Some clones in this sample may be carry-over from other donors' samples. CDR3s include the opening cysteine and the closing phenylalanine or tryptophan. The order of the fields is D gene, J gene, clone size, V gene, CDR3 DNA, CDR3 protein. D genes are given only for firm matches. The listing skips clone size in some rows; elsewhere it reads once, few, many or a size class.

D gene: TRBD2; J gene: TRBJ2-7; clone size: .; V gene: TRBV7-2; CDR3 DNA: TGTGCCAGCAGCTTAGTCCTAGCGGGGCGCTACGAGCAGTACTTC; CDR3 protein: CASSLVLAGRYEQYF
D gene: TRBD2; J gene: TRBJ2-1; clone size: .; V gene: TRBV6-5; CDR3 DNA: TGTGCCAGCAGAACTAGCGGGAGGGCCTACAATGAGCAGTTCTTC; CDR3 protein: CASRTSGRAYNEQFF
D gene: TRBD1; J gene: TRBJ2-4; clone size: .; V gene: TRBV7-2; CDR3 DNA: TGTGCCAGCAGCTTAGACAGGGGCATTCAGTACTTC; CDR3 protein: CASSLDRGIQYF
D gene: .; J gene: TRBJ2-5; clone size: many; V gene: TRBV18; CDR3 DNA: TGTGCCAGCTCCCGGTCGGGCGGGGCCCAAGAGACCCAGTACTTC; CDR3 protein: CASSRSGGAQETQYF
D gene: .; J gene: TRBJ2-7; clone size: .; V gene: TRBV27; CDR3 DNA: TGTGCCAGCGCTCTAGTGGGCCAACCTGACGAGCAGTACTTC; CDR3 protein: CASALVGQPDEQYF
D gene: TRBD1; J gene: TRBJ2-7; clone size: few; V gene: TRBV27; CDR3 DNA: TGTGCCAGCAGTCGGGACAGGGGCTTTAGCTCCTACGAGCAGTACTTC; CDR3 protein: CASSRDRGFSSYEQYF
D gene: .; J gene: TRBJ1-3; clone size: .; V gene: TRBV7-9; CDR3 DNA: TGTGCCAGCAGCTTAAGTACCAGCCTGGGGGGAAACACCATATATTTT; CDR3 protein: CASSLSTSLGGNTIYF
D gene: .; J gene: TRBJ2-5; clone size: once; V gene: TRBV7-3; CDR3 DNA: TGTGCCAGCAGCTTAACATATCCGGGAGAGACCCAGTACTTC; CDR3 protein: CASSLTYPGETQYF
D gene: .; J gene: TRBJ1-2; clone size: .; V gene: TRBV30; CDR3 DNA: TGTGCCTGGGGTGGGGACGTCTCTTTAGAGTCTGGCTACACCTTC; CDR3 protein: CAWGGDVSLESGYTF
D gene: .; J gene: TRBJ2-5; clone size: .; V gene: TRBV9; CDR3 DNA: TGTGCCAGCAGCTCCAGCCAGGGGTCGAGGGAGCAGTACTTC; CDR3 protein: CASSSSQGSREQYF
D gene: .; J gene: TRBJ1-1; clone size: .; V gene: TRBV13; CDR3 DNA: TGTGCCAGCAGCTCGCCCCGGAGGGGCACTGAAGCTTTCTTT; CDR3 protein: CASSSPRRGTEAFF
D gene: .; J gene: TRBJ1-3; clone size: few; V gene: TRBV6-6; CDR3 DNA: TGTGCCAGCAGGACCGACAGCCTCGGAAACACCATATATTTT; CDR3 protein: CASRTDSLGNTIYF
D gene: .; J gene: TRBJ2-2; clone size: .; V gene: TRBV7-3; CDR3 DNA: TGTGCCAGCAGCCCCCTAGCTAACACCGGGGAGCTGTTTTTT; CDR3 protein: CASSPLANTGELFF
D gene: TRBD2; J gene: TRBJ2-3; clone size: .; V gene: TRBV10-3; CDR3 DNA: TGTGCCATCAGCCATTATAACCCAAATGAGGGACTAGCCACAGATACGCAGTATTTT; CDR3 protein: CAISHYNPNEGLATDTQYF
D gene: .; J gene: TRBJ2-5; clone size: .; V gene: TRBV10-3; CDR3 DNA: TGTGCCATCAGTGAGTCAGGCGGGTTTGGGGGGACCCAGTACTTC; CDR3 protein: CAISESGGFGGTQYF
D gene: TRBD1; J gene: TRBJ1-1; clone size: .; V gene: TRBV5-4; CDR3 DNA: TGTGCCAGCAGCGAGGGACAGCTGAACACTGAAGCTTTCTTT; CDR3 protein: CASSEGQLNTEAFF